In this sample, the clone carrying this TCR beta chain turned up many times. Its antigen is currently unknown. This entry belongs to a study of CD8+CD57+ T cells in acquired aplastic anemia. As for the study in general: Quantities of DNA derived from sorted CD4+ and CD8+ cells averaged around 3 ug.

TCR beta VDJ combinations and CDR3 sequences were profiled from genomic DNA. TCRdb reanalysed the reads using MiXCR and keeps one entry per CDR3 protein. Here the sample spans under 200,000 distinct CDR3 sequences, 64% being singletons. General study findings and limits: CD8+ Simpson's diversity in patients was not significantly different from that in controls. Patients and controls were found to share roughly 31 CD8+ CDR3 sequences.

Per germline, CDR1 MNHEY and CDR2 SVGAGI. CDR3 length: 16 residues. V was shortened by 4 bases and J by 5 bases, with 20 bases between the two germline ends. The sample was sorted CD4+, CD8+, or CD8+CD57+ T cells (not recorded which) from PBMCs. This sequence joins TRBV6-5 and TRBJ2-5, with D uncertain. The clonotype comes from a human donor with severe aplastic anemia or a healthy control (not recorded which). CDR3 coding DNA: TGTGCCAGCAGTTTATCCCTTTCTTTGGATCCGGAGACCCAGTACTTC. It encodes CASSLSLSLDPETQYF.